The T cell receptor (beta chain) under discussion was sequenced for a study of cytomegalovirus exposure and HLA in healthy donors. Turning to the study itself: About 200 million T cells yielded some 120 million unique TCR beta sequences in earlier analysis. The early release's HLA-typed donors yielded 65 million to 85 million unique TCRs. The study, taken as a whole, reports: The study listed under 200 cytomegalovirus-associated TCR beta chains. Later on, analysis showed that most CMV-associated TCR beta chains appeared to be HLA-restricted.

This clone was counted a few times. Its antigen is unidentified. With 60 Vbeta and 13 Jbeta primers, the PCR was carried out. Profiled with immunoSEQ multiplex PCR; TCRdb holds only in-frame clones, not every one. Among some 93,000 clones, about a tenth were seen once, and the ten largest hold around 4.9%. The sequenced sample was PBMCs. The TCR originated in a man in his fifties or sixties in good health and CMV-seropositive.

CDR3 coding DNA: TGTGCCAGCAGCTTAGGACAGGGGGAATCCCGGGCTTACTTC. Translating gives CASSLGQGESRAYF. This chain joins TRBV7-9 and TRBJ2-7, with 9 bases identical to TRBD1. V dropped 1 base and J dropped 13; count of bases not matched to a gene: 11. The CDR3 runs to 14 residues. CDR1 is SEHNR and CDR2 is FQNEAQ in the germline V gene (reference sequence).